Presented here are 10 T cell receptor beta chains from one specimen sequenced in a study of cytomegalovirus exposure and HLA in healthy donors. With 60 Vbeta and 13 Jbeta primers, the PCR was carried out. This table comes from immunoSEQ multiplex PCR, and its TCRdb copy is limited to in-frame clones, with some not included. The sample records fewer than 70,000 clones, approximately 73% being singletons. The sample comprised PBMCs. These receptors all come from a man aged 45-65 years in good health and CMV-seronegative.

CDR3 sequence (DNA): TGTGCCAGCAGCACCACCAGGACAGGGCGCTCTGGAAACACCATATATTTT. This encodes CASSTTRTGRSGNTIYF. This sequence joins TRBV7-9 and TRBJ1-3, with TRBD1 matching 8 bases. With V trimmed by 5 bases and J by 0 bases, 9 bases remained unmatched. Germline loops: CDR1 SEHNR, CDR2 FQNEAQ (reference sequence). CDR3 length: 17 amino acids. Based on the CDR3 plus reference TRBV7-9 and TRBJ1-3, the full variable domain is DTGVSQNPRHKITKRGQNVTFRCDPISEHNRLYWYRQTLGQGPEFLTYFQNEAQLEKSRLLSDRFSAERPKGSFSTLEIQRTEQGDSAMYLCASSTTRTGRSGNTIYFGEGSWLTVV.

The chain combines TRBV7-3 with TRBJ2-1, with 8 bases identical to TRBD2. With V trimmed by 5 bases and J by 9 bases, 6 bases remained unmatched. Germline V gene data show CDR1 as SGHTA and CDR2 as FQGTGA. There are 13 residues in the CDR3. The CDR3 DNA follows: TGTGCCAGCAGCCGACGGGAGGGCGGTGAGCAGTTCTTC. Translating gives CASSRREGGEQFF.

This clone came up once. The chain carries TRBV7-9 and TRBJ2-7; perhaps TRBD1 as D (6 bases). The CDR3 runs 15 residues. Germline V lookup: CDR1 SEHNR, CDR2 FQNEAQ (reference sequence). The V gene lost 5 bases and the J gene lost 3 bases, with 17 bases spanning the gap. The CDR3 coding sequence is TGTGCCAGCAGCGCTCCTGGGGGCTTTTTCTACGAGCAGTACTTC. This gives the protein CASSAPGGFFYEQYF.

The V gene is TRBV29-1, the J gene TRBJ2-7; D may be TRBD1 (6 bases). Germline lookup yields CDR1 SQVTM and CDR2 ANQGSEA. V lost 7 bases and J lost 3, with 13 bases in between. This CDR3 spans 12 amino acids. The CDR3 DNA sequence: TGCAGCGGAGGGCAGGGGATCTACGAGCAGTACTTC. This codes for CSGGQGIYEQYF.

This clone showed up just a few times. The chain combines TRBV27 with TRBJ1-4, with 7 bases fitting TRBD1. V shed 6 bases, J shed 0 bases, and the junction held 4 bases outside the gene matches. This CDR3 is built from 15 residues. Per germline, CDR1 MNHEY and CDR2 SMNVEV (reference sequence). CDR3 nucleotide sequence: TGTGCCAGCAGGGTAGGGACAGCAACTAATGAAAAACTGTTTTTT. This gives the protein CASRVGTATNEKLFF.

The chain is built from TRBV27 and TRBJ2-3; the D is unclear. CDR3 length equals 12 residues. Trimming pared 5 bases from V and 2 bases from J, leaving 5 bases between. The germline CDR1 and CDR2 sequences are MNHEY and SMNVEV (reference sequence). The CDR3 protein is CASSPHTDTQYF. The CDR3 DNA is TGTGCCAGCAGTCCACACACAGATACGCAGTATTTT.

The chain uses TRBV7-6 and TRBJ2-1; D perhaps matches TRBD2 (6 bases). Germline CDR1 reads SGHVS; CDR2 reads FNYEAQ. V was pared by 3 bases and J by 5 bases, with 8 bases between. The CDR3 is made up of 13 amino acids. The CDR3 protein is CASSFGGDNEQFF. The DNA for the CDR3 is TGTGCCAGCAGCTTCGGCGGGGACAATGAGCAGTTCTTC.

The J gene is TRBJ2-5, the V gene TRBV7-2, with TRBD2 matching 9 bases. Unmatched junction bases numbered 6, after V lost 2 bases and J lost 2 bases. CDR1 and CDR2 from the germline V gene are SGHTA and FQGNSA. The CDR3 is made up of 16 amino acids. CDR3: CASSLSRLAGQETQYF. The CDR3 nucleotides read TGTGCCAGCAGCTTAAGTAGGCTAGCGGGGCAAGAGACCCAGTACTTC.

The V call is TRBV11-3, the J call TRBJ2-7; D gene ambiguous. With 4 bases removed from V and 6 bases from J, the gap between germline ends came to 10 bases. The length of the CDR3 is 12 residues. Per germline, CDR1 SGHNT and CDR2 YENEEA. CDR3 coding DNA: TGTGCCAGCAGCTACTCTACCGGCGAGCAGTACTTC. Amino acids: CASSYSTGEQYF. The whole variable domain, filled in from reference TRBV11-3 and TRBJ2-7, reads EAGVVQSPRYKIIEKKQPVAFWCNPISGHNTLYWYLQNLGQGPELLIRYENEEAVDDSQLPKDRFSAERLKGVDSTLKIQPAELGDSAVYLCASSYSTGEQYFGPGTRLTVT.

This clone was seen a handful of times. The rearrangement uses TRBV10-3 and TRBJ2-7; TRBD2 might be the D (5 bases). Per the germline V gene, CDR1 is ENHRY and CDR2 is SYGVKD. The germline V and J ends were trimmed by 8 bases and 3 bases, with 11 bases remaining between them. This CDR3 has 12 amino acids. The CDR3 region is CAISAGVYEQYF. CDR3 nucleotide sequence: TGTGCCATCTCTGCCGGGGTCTACGAGCAGTACTTC.